Ten or more counts support the clone carrying this TCR beta chain. This specimen comes from a study of T-cell reconstitution after alpha-beta-depleted transplantation in children. The TCRbeta library incorporated unique molecular identifiers. Each CDR3 protein gets one entry after TCRdb re-called the PCR reads with MiXCR. The data show roughly 3,800 distinct CDR3 sequences, 9.1% seen once. V gave up 6 bases and J gave up 7 bases; unmatched junction bases: 4. CDR1 and CDR2 from the germline V gene are SEHNR and FQNEAQ (reference sequence). The CDR3 consists of 13 residues. This chain uses TRBV7-9 with TRBJ2-5, with 11 bases that match TRBD1. The source material was PBMCs, mostly from graft donor cells, sampled 180 days after TCRalphabeta/CD19-depleted stem cell transplant. This TCR was recovered from a male patient between 2 and 15 years old who had a stem cell transplant for acute lymphoblastic leukemia, so the T cells may come from the graft donor. CDR3 nucleotides: TGTGCCAGCAGTCTCGGGACAGGGGGGACCCAGTACTTC. Residues: CASSLGTGGTQYF.